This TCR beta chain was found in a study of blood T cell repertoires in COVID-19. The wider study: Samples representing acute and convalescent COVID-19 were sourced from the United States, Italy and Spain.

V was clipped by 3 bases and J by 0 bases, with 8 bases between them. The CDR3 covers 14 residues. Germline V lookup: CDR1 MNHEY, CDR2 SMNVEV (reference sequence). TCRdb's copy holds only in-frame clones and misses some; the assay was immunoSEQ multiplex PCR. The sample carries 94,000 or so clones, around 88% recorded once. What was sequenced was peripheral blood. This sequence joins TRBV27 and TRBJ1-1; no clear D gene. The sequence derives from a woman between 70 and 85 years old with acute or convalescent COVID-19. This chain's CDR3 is CASSLSPMNTEAFF. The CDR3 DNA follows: TGTGCCAGCAGTTTGAGTCCGATGAACACTGAAGCTTTCTTT.